This TCR beta chain was identified during a study of T-cell memory formation after mild COVID-19. Germline values: CDR1 ENHRY, CDR2 SYGVKD. The CDR3 length is 15 residues. J lost 2 bases, V lost 7 bases, and 8 bases had no gene match. This clonotype has a count of ten or more. The target antigen is unknown. Notes on the study in general: Day 37-peaking second-wave clones had unconfirmed SARS-CoV-2 specificity.

Using its own MiXCR run on the 5' RACE reads, TCRdb lists one record per CDR3 protein. In the table there are some 50,000 distinct CDR3 sequences, 25% to 35% of which are singletons. The chain couples TRBV10-3 to TRBJ2-5; 9 bases match TRBD1. This TCR was sampled from a man aged 18 to 30 who had mild COVID-19 (a few samples of this study predate the infection). Cell type and time point are not known. The specimen was PBMCs or a T cell subset sorted from them (not recorded which). The CDR3 bases are TGTGCCATCAATCCCCGGGACAGGGATCAAGAGACCCAGTACTTC. Encoded protein: CAINPRDRDQETQYF.